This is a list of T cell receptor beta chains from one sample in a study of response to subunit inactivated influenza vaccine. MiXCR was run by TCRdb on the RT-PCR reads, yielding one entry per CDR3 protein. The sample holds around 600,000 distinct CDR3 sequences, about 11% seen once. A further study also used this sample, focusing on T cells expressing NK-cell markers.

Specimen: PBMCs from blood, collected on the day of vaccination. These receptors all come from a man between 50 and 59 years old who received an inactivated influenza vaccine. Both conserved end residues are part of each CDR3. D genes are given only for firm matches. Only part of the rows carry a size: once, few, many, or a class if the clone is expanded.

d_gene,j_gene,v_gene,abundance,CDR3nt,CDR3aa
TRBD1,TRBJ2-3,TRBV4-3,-,TGCGCCAGCAGCCAAGGACAGGGGAGCACAGATGCACAGTATTTT,CASSQGQGSTDAQYF
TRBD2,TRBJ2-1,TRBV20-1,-,TGCAGTGCTGAGGGGTGGGGAGGGTACAATGAGCAGTTCTTC,CSAEGWGGYNEQFF
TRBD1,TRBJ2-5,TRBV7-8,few,TGTGCCAGCAGCTTAGTAGTCAGGGGGCCAGAGACCCAGTACTTC,CASSLVVRGPETQYF
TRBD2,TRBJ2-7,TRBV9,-,TGTGCCAGCAGCGTAGGGGCTAGCGGCTACGAGCAGTACTTC,CASSVGASGYEQYF
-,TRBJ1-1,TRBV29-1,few,TGCAGCGTTGGCGGCTTGGGGACTGAAGCTTTCTTT,CSVGGLGTEAFF
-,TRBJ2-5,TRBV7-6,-,TGTGCCAGCAGCACCCGAAGGGCTCGGGAGACCCAGTACTTC,CASSTRRARETQYF
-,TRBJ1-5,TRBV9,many,TGTGCCAGCAGCGTAGATCAGAATCAGCCCCAGCATTTT,CASSVDQNQPQHF
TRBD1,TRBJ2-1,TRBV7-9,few,TGTGCCAGCAGCTTAAGGGACAGCCCACGCGATGAGCAGTTCTTC,CASSLRDSPRDEQFF
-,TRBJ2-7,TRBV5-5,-,TGTGCCAGCAGACTACAGGATTTTTCCTACGAGCAGTACTTC,CASRLQDFSYEQYF
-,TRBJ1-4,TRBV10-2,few,TGCGCCAGCAGGGCATCGGCAACTAATGAAAAACTGTTTTTT,CASRASATNEKLFF
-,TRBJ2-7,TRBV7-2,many,TGTGCCAGCAGCTTAGCCCCAGACTCCTACGAGCAGTACTTC,CASSLAPDSYEQYF
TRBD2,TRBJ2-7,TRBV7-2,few,TGTGCCAGCAGCTTAGTTACTAGCGGGAGCTACGAGCAGTACTTC,CASSLVTSGSYEQYF
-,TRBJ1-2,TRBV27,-,TGTGCCAGCAGGCTCACAGGGTTCAACTATGGCTACACCTTC,CASRLTGFNYGYTF
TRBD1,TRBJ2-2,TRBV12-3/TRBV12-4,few,TGTGCCAGCAGTTTCCCTCTCGGGACAGAGAACACCGGGGAGCTGTTTTTT,CASSFPLGTENTGELFF
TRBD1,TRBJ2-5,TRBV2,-,TGTGCCAGCAGGGGAGGGACAGGGGGTCAAGAGACCCAGTACTTC,CASRGGTGGQETQYF
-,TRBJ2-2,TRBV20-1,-,TGCAGTGCTAGAGCTAAAAGGGGGACCGGGGAGCTGTTTTTT,CSARAKRGTGELFF
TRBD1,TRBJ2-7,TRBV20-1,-,TGCAGTGCTAGAGGGGACAGGGCCTACGAGCAGTACTTC,CSARGDRAYEQYF
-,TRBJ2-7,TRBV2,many,TGTGCCAGCAGTGAACCTTACGAGCAGTACTTC,CASSEPYEQYF
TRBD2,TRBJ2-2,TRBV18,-,TGTGCCACCCCTCGGCGGGGGACTAACACCGGGGAGCTGTTTTTT,CATPRRGTNTGELFF
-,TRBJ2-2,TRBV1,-,TGCCAGCAGCCAAGAGAGGGGCAGAACGCGAACACCGGGGAGCTGTTTTTT,CQQPREGQNANTGELFF
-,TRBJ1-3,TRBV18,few,TGTGCCAGCTCACCAATTGACAGTCCTGGAAACACCATATATTTT,CASSPIDSPGNTIYF